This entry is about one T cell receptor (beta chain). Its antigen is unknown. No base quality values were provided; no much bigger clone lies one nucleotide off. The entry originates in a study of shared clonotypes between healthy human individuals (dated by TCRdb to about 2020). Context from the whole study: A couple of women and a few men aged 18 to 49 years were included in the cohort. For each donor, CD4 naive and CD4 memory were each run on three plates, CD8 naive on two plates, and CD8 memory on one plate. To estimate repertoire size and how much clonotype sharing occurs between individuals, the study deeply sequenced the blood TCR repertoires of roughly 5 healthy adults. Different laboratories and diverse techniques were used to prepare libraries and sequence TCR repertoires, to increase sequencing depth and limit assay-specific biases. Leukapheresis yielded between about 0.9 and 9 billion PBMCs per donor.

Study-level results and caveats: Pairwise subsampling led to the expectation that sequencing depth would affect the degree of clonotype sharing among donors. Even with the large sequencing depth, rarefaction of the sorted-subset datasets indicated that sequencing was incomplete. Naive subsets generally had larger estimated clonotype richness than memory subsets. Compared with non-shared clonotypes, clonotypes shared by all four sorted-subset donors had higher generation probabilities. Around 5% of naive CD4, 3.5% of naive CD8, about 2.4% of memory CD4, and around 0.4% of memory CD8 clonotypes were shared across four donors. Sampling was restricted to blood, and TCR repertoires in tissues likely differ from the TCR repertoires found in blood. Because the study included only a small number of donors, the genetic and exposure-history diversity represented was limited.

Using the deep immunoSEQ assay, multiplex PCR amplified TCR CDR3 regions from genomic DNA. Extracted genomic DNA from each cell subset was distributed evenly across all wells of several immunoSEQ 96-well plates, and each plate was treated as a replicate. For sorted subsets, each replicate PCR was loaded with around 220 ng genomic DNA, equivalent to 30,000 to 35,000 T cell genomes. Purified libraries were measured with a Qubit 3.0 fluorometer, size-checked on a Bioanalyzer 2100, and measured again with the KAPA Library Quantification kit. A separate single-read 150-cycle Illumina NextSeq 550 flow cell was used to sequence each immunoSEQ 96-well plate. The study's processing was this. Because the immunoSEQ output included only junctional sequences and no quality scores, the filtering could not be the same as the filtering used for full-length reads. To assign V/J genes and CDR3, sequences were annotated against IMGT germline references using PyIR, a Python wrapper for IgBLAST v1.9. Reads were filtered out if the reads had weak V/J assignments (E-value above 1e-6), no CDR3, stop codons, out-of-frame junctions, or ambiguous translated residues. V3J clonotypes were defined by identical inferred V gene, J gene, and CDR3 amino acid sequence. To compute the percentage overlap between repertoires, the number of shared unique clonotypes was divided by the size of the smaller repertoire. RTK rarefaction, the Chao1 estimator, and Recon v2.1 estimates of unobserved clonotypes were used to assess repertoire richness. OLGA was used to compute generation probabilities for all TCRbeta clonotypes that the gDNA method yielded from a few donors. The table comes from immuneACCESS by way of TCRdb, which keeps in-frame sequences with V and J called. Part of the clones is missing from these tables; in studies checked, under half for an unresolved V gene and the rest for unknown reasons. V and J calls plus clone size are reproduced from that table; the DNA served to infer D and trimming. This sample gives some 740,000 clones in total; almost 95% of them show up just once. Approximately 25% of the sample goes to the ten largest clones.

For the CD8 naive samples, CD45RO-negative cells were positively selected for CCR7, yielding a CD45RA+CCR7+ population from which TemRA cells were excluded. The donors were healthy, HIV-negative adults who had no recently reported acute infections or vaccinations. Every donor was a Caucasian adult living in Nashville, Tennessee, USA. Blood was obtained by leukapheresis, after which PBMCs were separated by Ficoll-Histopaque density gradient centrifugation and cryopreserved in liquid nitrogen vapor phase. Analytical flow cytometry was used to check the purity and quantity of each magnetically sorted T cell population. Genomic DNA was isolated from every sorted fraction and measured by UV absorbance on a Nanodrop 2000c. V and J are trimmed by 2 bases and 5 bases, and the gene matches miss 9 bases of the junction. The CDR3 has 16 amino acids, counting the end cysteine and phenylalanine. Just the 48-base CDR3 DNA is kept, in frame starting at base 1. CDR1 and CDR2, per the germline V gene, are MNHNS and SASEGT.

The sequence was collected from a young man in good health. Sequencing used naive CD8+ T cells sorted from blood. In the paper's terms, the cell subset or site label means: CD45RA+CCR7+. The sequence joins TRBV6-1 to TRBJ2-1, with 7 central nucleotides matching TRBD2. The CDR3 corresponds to CASSETGREIDNEQFF. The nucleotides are TGTGCCAGCAGTGAAACCGGGCGGGAGATAGACAATGAGCAGTTCTTC.